These 8 T cell receptor beta chains share one sample of origin, sequenced in a study of T cell responses to AZD1222 COVID-19 vaccine. Clones were sequenced by immunoSEQ multiplex PCR, and TCRdb holds only the in-frame ones, with some missing. The sample contains about 150,000 clones, approximately 90% of which appear only once. The sample was peripheral blood, taken on day 0 of AZD1222 vaccination. Receptors originate from an adult in good health.

The CDR3 coding sequence is TGTGCCAGCAGCCCCACAGGGGGACTCTCCTACGAGCAGTACTTC. It yields the protein CASSPTGGLSYEQYF. The J gene is TRBJ2-7, the V gene TRBV28; 8 nucleotides match TRBD1. V shed 6 bases, J shed 0 bases, and the junction held 7 bases outside the gene matches. Germline values: CDR1 MDHEN, CDR2 SYDVKM. The CDR3 sequence is 15 residues long.

V and J are TRBV6-5 and TRBJ2-1, with D tentatively TRBD2 (6 bases). Per germline, CDR1 MNHEY and CDR2 SVGAGI. This CDR3 is 13 amino acids long. V was trimmed by 2 bases and J by 7 bases, leaving 9 bases between them. CDR3 amino acids: CASSYGRRNEQFF. CDR3 coding DNA: TGTGCCAGCAGTTACGGGAGGCGGAATGAGCAGTTCTTC.

The chain couples TRBV5-8 to TRBJ1-1; D not certain. Trimming pared 0 bases from V and 10 bases from J, leaving 13 bases between. Germline assignment: CDR1 SGHTS and CDR2 YDEGEE. The length of the CDR3 is 13 residues. DNA for the CDR3: TGTGCCAGCAGCTTGGAGGCCTCTCTGCGAGCTTTCTTT. Amino acid sequence: CASSLEASLRAFF.

The chain joins TRBV28 to TRBJ2-5; 10 bases match TRBD1. V lost 5 bases, J lost 5 bases, and 8 bases stayed unmatched. Germline loops: CDR1 MDHEN, CDR2 SYDVKM. This CDR3 spans 15 amino acids. The CDR3 protein is CASSRGQGDVETQYF. CDR3 bases: TGTGCCAGCAGTAGAGGACAGGGGGATGTGGAGACCCAGTACTTC.

The genes are TRBV27 and TRBJ2-7; D call uncertain. Looked up from germline, CDR1 is MNHEY and CDR2 is SMNVEV (reference sequence). This CDR3 spans 15 amino acids. V lost 3 bases and J lost 0, with 12 bases in between. The CDR3 DNA reads as TGTGCCAGCAGTTTTATACTGGACCCCTCCTACGAGCAGTACTTC. Translated: CASSFILDPSYEQYF.

The chain couples TRBV27 to TRBJ1-2; perhaps TRBD1 as D (5 bases). Germline V gene lookup returns CDR1 MNHEY and CDR2 SMNVEV (reference sequence). The V end was cut by 2 bases, the J end by 8 bases, with 12 bases between. CDR3 length equals 13 residues. The CDR3 DNA reads TGTGCCAGCAGTTTAGGCAGGGCCTTCGGCTACACCTTC. Protein sequence: CASSLGRAFGYTF.

V usage is TRBV3-1 (or the pseudogene TRBV3-2) and J usage is TRBJ1-2; possible D gene TRBD1, 5 bases. CDR3 length: 13 amino acids. Germline values: CDR1 LGHDT, CDR2 YNNKEL (reference sequence). The V end was cut by 3 bases, the J end by 8 bases, with 13 bases between. In nucleotides, the CDR3 is TGTGCCAGCAGCCAGGGGGGAAGACTCGGCTACACCTTC. Translation: CASSQGGRLGYTF.

The chain employs TRBV6-5 and TRBJ1-5; 7 bases are a match to TRBD1. The V gene end was trimmed by 8 bases and the J gene end by 0 bases; junction bases not matched to a gene: 1. This CDR3 is 13 amino acids long. The germline V gene encodes CDR1 MNHEY and CDR2 SVGAGI. This CDR3 reads CASGTDSNQPQHF. Here the CDR3 DNA reads TGTGCCAGCGGGACAGATAGCAATCAGCCCCAGCATTTT.